This TCR beta chain was captured in a study of post-analysis software for immune sequencing data (dated by TCRdb to 2015 to 2017). Context from the whole study: Relapsing-remitting, secondary progressive and progressive-relapsing multiple sclerosis were recorded as disease courses, and subtype annotation was lacking for some patients. A subset of samples was prepared in parallel using single-end sample barcoding, then pooled and co-amplified after Illumina adapter ligation. The multiple sclerosis patient repertoires were compared with 10 to 12 previously published healthy control repertoires from donors aged about 6 to 28 years.

The CDR3 starts with the cysteine, ends with the phenylalanine, and has 15 residues. Only CDR3 DNA remains: 45 bases, in frame from the first base. Taken from the germline V gene (reference sequence), the CDR1 and CDR2 loops are DFQATT and SNEGSKA. Worth noting for this clonotype: This receptor's antigen is unknown. It has no much larger one-base neighbor in the sample; base qualities were not kept.

The library was prepared using PCR. The listed sequencing device is Illumina HiSeq 2500. To reduce PCR and sequencing biases, unique molecular identifiers were incorporated into the TCR beta cDNA libraries. Roughly 0.5 million cDNA molecules were obtained per 1 to 10 million input T cells, so each molecule approximated one T cell. The patient libraries were prepared and sequenced using the same protocol as the earlier healthy control dataset. Samples belonging to the same batch were prepared together, multiplexed and sequenced on a shared HiSeq lane. The authors' analysis ran thus. Raw barcoded reads were processed with MIGEC, and single-read molecular identifier groups were discarded before consensus assembly and CDR3 extraction. Clonotype tables were post-analysed with VDJtools, and diversity was normalized by down-sampling all datasets to the smallest sample size. Repertoire overlap clustering matched CDR3 amino acid but not nucleotide sequences to correct batch-related cross-sample contamination. TCRdb handled the public reads itself, with Q25 trimming in fastp and clone calling in MiXCR, and kept productive beta chains. Each record represents a unique CDR3 protein, reported with the most common genes and DNA among its rows. TCRdb's processing, not the authors', yielded these V and J calls. The sample table records more than 450,000 distinct CDR3 sequences; approximately 34% of these occur just once. The ten largest clonotypes hold approximately 6% of the sample.

Study-wide findings and limitations: The control group was slightly older than the multiple sclerosis patient group. Significantly higher frequencies in patients than in controls were found for roughly 5 TRBV segments, including TRBV5-6, TRBV5-1 and TRBV20-1. Significantly lower normalized Chao1 diversity was found in multiple sclerosis patients than in controls, suggesting substantial peripheral T-cell clonal expansion. Direct clustering with F measure revealed strong co-clustering of samples prepared in the same batch, which led to a batch-effect correction.

TCR beta repertoires were profiled from peripheral blood of under 15 young patients with multiple sclerosis to demonstrate the VDJtools post-analysis software. Multiple sclerosis patients were children and adolescents aged about 6 to 15 years. The TCR originated in a girl aged 2-17 years with multiple sclerosis. The rearrangement combines TRBV20-1 with TRBJ2-4; TRBD2 aligns with 9 central bases. The J call may be wrong; the DNA end is better matched by TRBJ2-7. The sample comprised blood. The DNA sequence reads TGCAGTGCTAGTATAGCAGGCGCTAGCGGGAACGAGCAGTACTTC. Its coded protein is CSASIAGASGNEQYF.